The 28 T cell receptor beta chains presented below share a single source sample, sequenced in a study of relationships among human T cell subsets. Semiquantitative ARM-PCR amplified T cell receptor alpha and beta CDR3 regions from mRNA. Tagged nested gene-specific primers were used first, then communal superprimers amplified exponentially. TCRdb passed the multiplex PCR reads through MiXCR, listing each CDR3 protein once. The sample shows approximately 14,000 distinct CDR3 sequences, about 60% of them seen only once. Anti-CD25 beads selected CD4+CD25+ regulatory T cells from positively selected CD4+ cells. What was sequenced was Tregs sorted from blood. The source is a middle-aged man in good health.

Only a few counts were recorded for this clonotype. The V gene is TRBV10-1, the J gene TRBJ2-7; 10 bases align to TRBD2. V lost 5 bases, J lost 7 bases, and 5 bases stayed unmatched. The length of the CDR3 is 13 residues. From germline, CDR1 is WNHNN and CDR2 SYGVQD (reference sequence). The CDR3 coding sequence is TGCGCCAGCAGTTCCGGACTAGCGGAGGAGCAGTACTTC. Translating gives CASSSGLAEEQYF.

Comments on this clonotype: One end of the junction does not line up with germline, which may come from a read error. The V gene is TRBV28, the J gene TRBJ2-7; D could derive from TRBD1 or TRBD2 (5 bases each). The CDR3 extends over 14 amino acids. Per germline, CDR1 MDHEN and CDR2 SYDVKM. CDR3 loop: CASTGTVSSHEQYF. Here the CDR3 DNA reads TGTGCCAGTACCGGGACGGTAAGCTCCCACGAGCAGTACTTC.

This chain uses TRBV6-1 with TRBJ1-5; D gene ambiguous. The V end was cut by 7 bases, the J end by 3 bases, with 10 bases between. This CDR3 is built from 13 residues. Germline lookup yields CDR1 MNHNS and CDR2 SASEGT. The CDR3 protein is CASTRGNNQPQHF. The CDR3 DNA sequence: TGTGCCAGCACGCGCGGCAACAATCAGCCCCAGCATTTT.

The J gene is TRBJ1-5, the V gene TRBV20-1; D is ambiguous. Germline values: CDR1 DFQATT, CDR2 SNEGSKA (reference sequence). The CDR3 covers 13 residues. V lost 6 bases and J lost 3, with 12 bases in between. CDR3 sequence (DNA): TGCAGTGCGAGTGCGGGGAACAATCAGCCCCAGCATTTT. Encoded protein: CSASAGNNQPQHF.

The chain has TRBV11-2 and TRBJ2-7, with D perhaps assigned TRBD1 or TRBD2 (6 bases each). Germline assignment: CDR1 SGHAT and CDR2 FQNNGV. V dropped 7 bases and J dropped 4 bases, with 17 bases sitting between them. The CDR3 is 14 residues long. This CDR3 reads CASTTGASLYEQYF. DNA for the CDR3: TGTGCCAGCACCACGGGGGCATCTCTTTACGAGCAGTACTTC.

Remarks on this clonotype: This may arise from a read error, as a much more abundant clone is one base away. The chain combines TRBV7-9 with TRBJ2-6; D is perhaps TRBD1 or TRBD2 (5 bases each). Germline CDR1 is SEHNR and CDR2 is FQNEAQ (reference sequence). This CDR3 has 13 residues. The CDR3 loop reads CASSLAGADVLTF. CDR3 DNA sequence: TGTGCCAGCAGCTTAGCCGGGGCCGACGTCCTGACTTTC.

Regarding this clonotype: One junction end disagrees with the germline gene, perhaps due to a read error. The chain uses TRBV6-5 and TRBJ2-1; D remains ambiguous. Germline-derived CDR1 and CDR2 are MNHEY and SVGAGI. The CDR3 spans 11 residues. The CDR3 bases are TGCGCCAGCAGTGCCCACAATGAGCAGTTCTTC. As protein: CASSAHNEQFF.

J is TRBJ2-7 and V is TRBV20-1, with unresolved D. The CDR3 sequence is 14 residues long. V was cut by 1 base and J by 4 bases, with 14 bases left in between. The germline CDR1 and CDR2 sequences are DFQATT and SNEGSKA (reference sequence). CDR3: CSARVTAPPYEQYF. DNA of the CDR3: TGCAGTGCTAGAGTCACAGCCCCCCCTTACGAGCAGTACTTC.

The rearrangement joins TRBV28 to TRBJ1-1, with D perhaps TRBD1 (5 bases). V was trimmed by 8 bases and J by 4 bases, leaving 14 bases between them. CDR3 length: 13 residues. Germline V gene sequence: CDR1 MDHEN, CDR2 SYDVKM. CDR3 sequence: CASGGGVSTEAFF. The CDR3 coding sequence is TGTGCCAGCGGCGGGGGGGTAAGCACTGAAGCTTTCTTT.

The chain has TRBV12-3 or TRBV12-4 and TRBJ1-5; 8 bases line up with TRBD1. V gave up 2 bases and J gave up 6 bases; unmatched junction bases: 3. This CDR3 comprises 14 residues. The CDR3 DNA sequence: TGTGCCAGCAGTTTACAGGGGGCGGCTCAGCCCCAGCATTTT. Its translation is CASSLQGAAQPQHF.

The chain is built from TRBV20-1 and TRBJ2-1, with 7 positions matching TRBD2. This CDR3 comprises 14 residues. J was trimmed by 6 bases and V by 6 bases; bases with no gene match: 11. Germline CDR1 is DFQATT and CDR2 is SNEGSKA (reference sequence). The CDR3 bases are TGCAGTGCAACCCTAAACCTAGCGGTCAATGAGCAGTTCTTC. It yields the protein CSATLNLAVNEQFF.

This chain links TRBV11-2 with TRBJ2-7, with 7 bases that match TRBD2. Germline V CDR1 and CDR2: SGHAT, FQNNGV. Trimming took 4 bases from V and 4 from J; bases not matched to a gene: 7. This CDR3 has 14 residues. CDR3 region: CASSWERGLYEQYF. CDR3 coding DNA: TGTGCCAGCAGCTGGGAGCGGGGTCTGTACGAGCAGTACTTC.

A note on this clonotype: Its ends do not fully match the called genes, so a read error is possible. The V and J genes are TRBV24-1 and TRBJ1-1; D is unclear. This CDR3 is built from 13 residues. CDR1 KGHDR and CDR2 SFDVKD come from the germline V gene. This CDR3 is CASSFEGNTEAFF. The CDR3 DNA reads TGTGCCAGCAGTTTCGAAGGGAACACTGAAGCTTTCTTT.

The CDR3, as DNA: TGTGCCAGCAGCTCAGGGCTCAGCACAGATACGCAGTATTTT. It yields the protein CASSSGLSTDTQYF. V usage is TRBV7-3 and J usage is TRBJ2-3; a weak D match, TRBD1 (5 bases). CDR3 size: 14 residues. CDR1 SGHTA and CDR2 FQGTGA come from the germline V gene. Trimming took off 4 bases at V and 0 bases at J, with 8 bases between the two ends.

The chain is built from TRBV7-3 and TRBJ2-1; 10 positions match TRBD2. After removal of 4 bases from V and 4 bases from J, the junction contained 4 bases not matched to a gene. The CDR3 is 15 amino acids. In germline, CDR1 is SGHTA, CDR2 FQGTGA. Here the CDR3 DNA reads TGTGCCAGCAGCTCCGGGACTAGCGTTTACAATGAGCAGTTCTTC. This gives the protein CASSSGTSVYNEQFF.

This clonotype is labeled medium-sized. The J gene is TRBJ1-6, the V gene TRBV5-1, with a tentative D call TRBD1 (5 bases). V gave up 6 bases and J gave up 7 bases, with 11 bases separating them. The CDR3 covers 13 residues. The V gene's germline CDR1 is SGHRS and CDR2 YFSETQ. CDR3 in amino acids: CASNDGGNSPLHF. CDR3 nucleotide sequence: TGCGCCAGCAACGACGGGGGGAATTCACCCCTCCACTTT.

The CDR3 region has the DNA TGTGCCAGCAGTCCTCAGGGGGGAGAGCAGTACTTC. It encodes CASSPQGGEQYF. V is TRBV6-5 and J is TRBJ2-7, with D perhaps matching TRBD1 (7 bases). Trimming cost V 5 bases and J 7 bases, with 12 bases left between them. The CDR3 extends over 12 amino acids. Germline values: CDR1 MNHEY, CDR2 SVGAGI.

The chain recombines TRBV28 with TRBJ2-1; D possibly matches TRBD1 or TRBD2 (5 bases each). CDR3 size: 16 residues. Per the germline V gene, CDR1 is MDHEN and CDR2 is SYDVKM. V was cut by 3 bases and J by 5 bases, with 17 bases left in between. The chain's CDR3 is CASSFGMWGRNNEQFF. Written as DNA, the CDR3 is TGTGCCAGCAGTTTTGGGATGTGGGGACGCAACAATGAGCAGTTCTTC.

The chain recombines TRBV7-3 with TRBJ2-3; 8 nucleotides agree with TRBD2. The CDR3 consists of 23 residues. After removal of 3 bases from V and 0 bases from J, the junction contained 26 bases not matched to a gene. CDR1 is SGHTA, CDR2 FQGTGA, per germline. In DNA form, the CDR3 reads TGTGCCAGCAGCTTCGGCGGGAGGACCCCACGGATGCGAGGCAATTCTAGCACAGATACGCAGTATTTT. Translating it yields CASSFGGRTPRMRGNSSTDTQYF.

The J gene is TRBJ2-1, the V gene TRBV19; weak D call: TRBD1 (5 bases). CDR1 and CDR2 (germline): LNHDA, SQIVND (reference sequence). The ends were cut back, 4 bases at V and 8 bases at J, with 15 bases in the middle. There are 14 residues in the CDR3. The CDR3 DNA reads as TGTGCCAGTAGTAAACAGGCCCAATCAGATGAGCAGTTCTTC. Residues: CASSKQAQSDEQFF.

This rearrangement joins TRBV30 to TRBJ1-2; D is undetermined. The CDR3 extends over 13 amino acids. The germline gives CDR1 GTSNPN, CDR2 SVGIG (reference sequence). V was trimmed by 7 bases and J by 2 bases, leaving 14 bases between them. The CDR3 sequence: CASRPGPNYGYTF. For the CDR3, the DNA is TGTGCCTCACGCCCTGGTCCCAACTATGGCTACACCTTC.

The chain links TRBV7-2 to TRBJ2-5; TRBD2 matches at 12 bases. The last part of the DNA fits TRBJ2-7 better; the J call may be wrong. CDR1 and CDR2 (germline): SGHTA, FQGNSA. The CDR3 loop spans 15 amino acids. CDR3 residues: CASSRTSGDSYEQYF. The CDR3 nucleotides are TGTGCCAGCAGCCGGACTAGCGGGGACTCCTACGAGCAGTACTTC.

This rearrangement joins TRBV2 to TRBJ2-3; TRBD2 matches 11 bases. CDR1 SNHLY and CDR2 FYNNEI come from the germline V gene. The CDR3 loop spans 14 amino acids. V lost 6 bases to trimming and J lost 7 bases; unmatched junction nucleotides: 6. The CDR3 sequence is CASRLGTSGYTQYF. DNA of the CDR3: TGTGCCAGCAGACTCGGGACTAGCGGCTATACGCAGTATTTT. The full variable domain, with the rest looked up from reference TRBV2 and TRBJ2-3, is EPEVTQTPSHQVTQMGQEVILRCVPISNHLYFYWYRQILGQKVEFLVSFYNNEISEKSEIFDDQFSVERPDGSNFTLKIRSTKLEDSAMYFCASRLGTSGYTQYFGPGTRLTVL.

The rearrangement links TRBV4-2 to TRBJ1-5; 9 bases are a match to TRBD1. The CDR3 extends over 15 amino acids. With 1 base clipped from V and 6 bases from J, the junction kept 4 bases outside the gene matches. CDR1 and CDR2 (germline): LGHNA, YNFKEQ. The DNA of the CDR3 is TGTGCCAGCAGCCAAGGACAGGGGGTTGGTCAGCCCCAGCATTTT. It is translated as CASSQGQGVGQPQHF.

V and J are TRBV28 and TRBJ2-3; TRBD1 agrees at 7 bases. J was trimmed by 2 bases and V by 5 bases; bases with no gene match: 10. CDR1 is MDHEN, CDR2 SYDVKM, per germline. The CDR3 spans 16 residues. DNA for the CDR3: TGTGCCAGCAGTCCAAACACAGGGGCCCACACAGATACGCAGTATTTT. Amino acid sequence: CASSPNTGAHTDTQYF.

A word on this clonotype: A junction end diverges from the germline sequence, so it may reflect a read error. V and J are TRBV7-9 and TRBJ2-7; D call uncertain. Germline V gene lookup returns CDR1 SEHNR and CDR2 FQNEAQ (reference sequence). There are 11 residues in the CDR3. The CDR3 here is CASSLEGSRSF. CDR3 coding DNA: TGTGCCAGCAGCTTAGAAGGCTCCAGGAGCTTC.

The chain combines TRBV27 with TRBJ2-5; 8 nucleotides agree with TRBD2. CDR1 and CDR2 from the germline V gene are MNHEY and SMNVEV (reference sequence). With 3 bases clipped from V and 0 bases from J, the junction kept 3 bases outside the gene matches. This CDR3 has 15 amino acids. Here the CDR3 DNA reads TGTGCCAGCAGTTTTAGCGGGATGTACCAAGAGACCCAGTACTTC. As protein: CASSFSGMYQETQYF.

The chain combines TRBV20-1 with TRBJ2-1; 8 nucleotides align to TRBD2. This CDR3 contains 14 residues. Germline CDR1 reads DFQATT; CDR2 reads SNEGSKA (reference sequence). V lost 0 bases and J lost 3; bases outside the gene matches: 1. CDR3 loop: CSARDTSGYNEQFF. CDR3 in DNA: TGCAGTGCTAGAGATACTAGCGGCTACAATGAGCAGTTCTTC.